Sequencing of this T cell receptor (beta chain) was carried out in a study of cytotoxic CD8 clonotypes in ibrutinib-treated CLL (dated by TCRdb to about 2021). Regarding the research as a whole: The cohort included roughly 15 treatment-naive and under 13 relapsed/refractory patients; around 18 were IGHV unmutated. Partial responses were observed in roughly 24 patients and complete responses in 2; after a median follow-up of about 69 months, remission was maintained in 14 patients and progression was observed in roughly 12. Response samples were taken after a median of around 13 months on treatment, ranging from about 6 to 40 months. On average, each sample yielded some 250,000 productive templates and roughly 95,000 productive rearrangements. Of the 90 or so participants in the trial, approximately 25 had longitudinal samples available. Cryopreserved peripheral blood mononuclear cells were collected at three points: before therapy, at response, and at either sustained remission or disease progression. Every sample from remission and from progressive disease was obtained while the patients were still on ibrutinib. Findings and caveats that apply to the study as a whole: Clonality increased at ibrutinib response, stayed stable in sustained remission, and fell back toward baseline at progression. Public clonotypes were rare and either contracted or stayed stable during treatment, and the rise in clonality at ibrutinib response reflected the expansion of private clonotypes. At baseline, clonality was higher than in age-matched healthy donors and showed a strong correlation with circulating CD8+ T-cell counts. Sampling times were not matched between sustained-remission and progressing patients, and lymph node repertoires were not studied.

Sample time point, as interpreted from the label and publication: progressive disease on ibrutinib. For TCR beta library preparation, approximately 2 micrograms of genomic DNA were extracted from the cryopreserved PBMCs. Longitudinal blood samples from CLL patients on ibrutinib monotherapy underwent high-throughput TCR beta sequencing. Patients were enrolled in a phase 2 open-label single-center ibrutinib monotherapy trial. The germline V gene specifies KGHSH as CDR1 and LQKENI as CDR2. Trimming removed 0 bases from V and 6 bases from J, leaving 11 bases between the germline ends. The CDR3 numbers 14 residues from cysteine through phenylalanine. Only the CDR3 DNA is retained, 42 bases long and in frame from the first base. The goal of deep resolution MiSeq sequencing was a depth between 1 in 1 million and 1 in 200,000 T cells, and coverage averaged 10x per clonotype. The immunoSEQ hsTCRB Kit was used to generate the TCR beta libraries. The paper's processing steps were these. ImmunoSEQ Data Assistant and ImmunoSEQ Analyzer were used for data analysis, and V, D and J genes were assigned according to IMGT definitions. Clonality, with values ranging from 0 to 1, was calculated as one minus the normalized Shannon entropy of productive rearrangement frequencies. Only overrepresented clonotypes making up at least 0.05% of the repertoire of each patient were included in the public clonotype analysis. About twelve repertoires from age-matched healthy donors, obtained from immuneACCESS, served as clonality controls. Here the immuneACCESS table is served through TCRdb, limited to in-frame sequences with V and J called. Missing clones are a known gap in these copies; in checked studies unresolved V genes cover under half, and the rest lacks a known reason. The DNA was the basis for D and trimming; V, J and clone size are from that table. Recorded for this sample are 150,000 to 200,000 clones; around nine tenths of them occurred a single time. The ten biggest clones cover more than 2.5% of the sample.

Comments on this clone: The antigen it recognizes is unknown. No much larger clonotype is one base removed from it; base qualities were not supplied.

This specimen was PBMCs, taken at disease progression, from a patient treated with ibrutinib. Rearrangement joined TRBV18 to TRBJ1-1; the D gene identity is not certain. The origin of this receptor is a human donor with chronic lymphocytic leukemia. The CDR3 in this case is CASSPPNTRAEAFF. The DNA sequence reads TGTGCCAGCTCACCACCGAATACAAGGGCTGAAGCTTTCTTT.